Below are 14 T cell receptor beta chains sequenced from a single sample in a study of neurological immune-mediated disorders. Each CDR3 protein gets one entry after TCRdb re-called the 5' RACE reads with MiXCR. The sample shows about 30,000 distinct CDR3 sequences, approximately 5.4% of them seen only once. The sequenced sample was CD4+ T cells from blood. The source of these receptors is a woman aged 45-59 years in good health.

The sample holds many counts of this clonotype. The rearrangement joins TRBV19 to TRBJ2-1; either TRBD1 or TRBD2 may supply D (6 bases each). Germline-derived CDR1 and CDR2 are LNHDA and SQIVND (reference sequence). The CDR3 runs 13 residues. Trimming took off 7 bases at V and 6 bases at J, with 13 bases between the two ends. The chain's CDR3 is CASNKGGGNEQFF. The CDR3 DNA sequence: TGTGCCAGTAACAAGGGGGGCGGCAATGAGCAGTTCTTC.

This clonotype counts as medium-sized (0.01 to 0.1%). In DNA form, the CDR3 reads TGCGCCAGCAGCCTCCGCCAGGGGTCCGGGGAGCAGTACTTC. Encoded protein: CASSLRQGSGEQYF. This chain links TRBV5-1 with TRBJ2-7; maybe TRBD1 (6 bases). CDR1 SGHRS and CDR2 YFSETQ come from the germline V gene. The CDR3 is 14 residues long. V lost 4 bases to trimming and J lost 7 bases, with 18 bases between them.

Ten or more counts support this clonotype. A much larger clone differs from this one at a single base, so this may be a read error. This chain connects TRBV3-1 to TRBJ2-7; either TRBD1 or TRBD2 may fit D (6 bases each). The CDR3 loop spans 11 amino acids. The V end lost 9 bases, the J end lost 9 bases, and 15 bases lay between the germline ends. Germline V CDR1 and CDR2: LGHDT, YNNKEL (reference sequence). The CDR3 spells CARTGARGQYF. CDR3 nucleotide sequence: TGTGCCAGAACGGGGGCTCGGGGGCAGTACTTC.

This clonotype has at least ten counts. The chain carries TRBV6-2 or TRBV6-3 and TRBJ1-5, with TRBD1 as a possible D gene (5 bases). Trimming cost V 7 bases and J 4 bases, with 14 bases left between them. The CDR3 covers 14 residues. CDR1 is MNHEY, CDR2 SVGEGT, per germline. The CDR3 region has the DNA TGTGCCAGCACCGAAATGGGGGGTAATCAGCCCCAGCATTTT. As protein: CASTEMGGNQPQHF.

This clonotype was counted at least ten times. The chain is built from TRBV20-1 and TRBJ1-1; the match to TRBD1 covers 9 bases. The junction had 6 bases not matched to a gene; V was cut back by 6 bases and J by 4 bases. The CDR3 totals 13 residues. Germline CDR1 and CDR2: DFQATT and SNEGSKA (reference sequence). The DNA of the CDR3 is TGCAGTGCCCGGACAGGGGTGGGCACTGAAGCTTTCTTT. Protein sequence: CSARTGVGTEAFF.

This clonotype was observed at least ten times. This chain connects TRBV12-3 or TRBV12-4 to TRBJ2-7; no clear D. The V end was cut by 5 bases, the J end by 3 bases, with 17 bases between. This CDR3 region has 15 residues. The CDR3 nucleotides are TGTGCCAGCAGTCCTAGAACTACTCAAAACTACGAGCAGTACTTC. Its translation is CASSPRTTQNYEQYF.

By sample share, this clonotype is medium-sized. This chain joins TRBV5-1 and TRBJ2-3, with 12 bases lining up with TRBD2. This CDR3 has 16 residues. Germline assignment: CDR1 SGHRS and CDR2 YFSETQ. V was pared by 4 bases and J by 7 bases, with 10 bases of the junction left unmatched. CDR3 DNA: TGCGCCAGCAGCATCGAGACTAGCGGGAGATCAAATACGCAGTATTTT. Translating it yields CASSIETSGRSNTQYF.

This clonotype was seen ten or more times. This chain joins TRBV7-8 and TRBJ2-2; D not resolved. The CDR3 spans 14 residues. The germline V gene encodes CDR1 SGHVS and CDR2 FQNEAQ. The V end was cut by 1 base, the J end by 3 bases, with 6 bases between. CDR3 nucleotide sequence: TGTGCCAGCAGCTTAGTGGTGTACACCGGGGAGCTGTTTTTT. Protein product: CASSLVVYTGELFF.

This clonotype was counted at least ten times. This rearrangement joins TRBV13 to TRBJ2-2, with D maybe TRBD2 (6 bases). V lost 0 bases and J lost 4, with 15 bases in between. The length of the CDR3 is 17 residues. CDR1 and CDR2 (germline): PRHDT, FYEKMQ (reference sequence). As DNA, the CDR3 is TGTGCCAGCAGCTTAGGCCTCGGGGGACGGAGCACCGGGGAGCTGTTTTTT. The encoded protein is CASSLGLGGRSTGELFF. The full variable domain, rest sourced from reference TRBV13 and TRBJ2-2, is AAGVIQSPRHLIKEKRETATLKCYPIPRHDTVYWYQQGPGQDPQFLISFYEKMQSDKGSIPDRFSAQQFSDYHSELNMSSLELGDSALYFCASSLGLGGRSTGELFFGEGSRLTVL.

This clonotype came up many times. The chain links TRBV29-1 to TRBJ1-2; D gene ambiguous. V was shortened by 6 bases and J by 2 bases, with 16 bases between the two germline ends. The CDR3 has 14 residues. Germline V gives CDR1 SQVTM, CDR2 ANQGSEA. The CDR3 nucleotides are TGCAGCGTAACATCCCCCGACACCAACTATGGCTACACCTTC. Protein sequence: CSVTSPDTNYGYTF.

This clonotype has ten or more counts. This rearrangement joins TRBV25-1 to TRBJ2-7; D perhaps matches TRBD1 (6 bases). V lost 3 bases and J 0 bases, leaving 12 bases between the germline ends. Germline CDR1 and CDR2: MGHDK and SYGVNS. The CDR3 extends over 15 amino acids. In DNA form, the CDR3 reads TGTGCCAGCAGTGACAGGGGTCGAAGCTCCTACGAGCAGTACTTC. This gives the protein CASSDRGRSSYEQYF.

This clonotype was seen repeatedly, ten times or more. CDR3 region: CASSVVQSGTGELFF. In nucleotides, the CDR3 is TGTGCCAGCAGCGTAGTCCAGTCGGGCACCGGGGAGCTGTTTTTT. The chain carries TRBV9 and TRBJ2-2; the D is unclear. Between the trimmed V and J ends, which lost 0 bases and 4 bases, there was a span of 10 bases. Germline CDR1 and CDR2: SGDLS and YYNGEE. The CDR3 is 15 residues long.

This clonotype was counted at least ten times. V is TRBV28 and J is TRBJ1-2; maybe TRBD1 (5 bases). Germline CDR1 is MDHEN and CDR2 is SYDVKM. CDR3 size: 16 residues. Trimming cost V 6 bases and J 6 bases, with 23 bases left between them. CDR3 DNA sequence: TGTGCCAGCAGCCGCTCCCCGGGGCCCAGAGTTAATGGCTACACCTTC. This codes for CASSRSPGPRVNGYTF.

This clonotype showed up just a few times. The V and J genes are TRBV5-5 and TRBJ2-3; possible D gene TRBD2, 5 bases. This CDR3 spans 14 amino acids. The germline V and J ends were trimmed by 4 bases and 5 bases, with 14 bases remaining between them. Per germline, CDR1 SGHKS and CDR2 YYEKEE (reference sequence). This CDR3 is CASSTSQGRDTQYF. The CDR3, as DNA: TGTGCCAGCAGCACCTCCCAAGGGAGAGATACGCAGTATTTT. The full variable domain, with the rest looked up from reference TRBV5-5 and TRBJ2-3, is DAGVTQSPTHLIKTRGQQVTLRCSPISGHKSVSWYQQVLGQGPQFIFQYYEKEERGRGNFPDRFSARQFPNYSSELNVNALLLGDSALYLCASSTSQGRDTQYFGPGTRLTVL.